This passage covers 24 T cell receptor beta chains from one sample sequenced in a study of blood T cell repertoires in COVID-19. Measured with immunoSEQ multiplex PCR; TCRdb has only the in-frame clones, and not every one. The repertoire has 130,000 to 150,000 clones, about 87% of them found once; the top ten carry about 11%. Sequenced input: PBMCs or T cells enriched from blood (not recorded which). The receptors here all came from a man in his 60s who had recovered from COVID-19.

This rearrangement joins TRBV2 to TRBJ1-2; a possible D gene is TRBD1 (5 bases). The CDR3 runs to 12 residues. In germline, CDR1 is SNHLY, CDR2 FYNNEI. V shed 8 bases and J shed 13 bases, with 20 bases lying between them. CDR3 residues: CASGISGVIGTF. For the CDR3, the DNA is TGTGCCAGCGGGATATCGGGGGTGATCGGCACCTTC.

Written as DNA, the CDR3 is TGTGCCAGCAGCCCCTTCTTCCCAGATACGCAGTATTTT. The encoded protein is CASSPFFPDTQYF. The chain employs TRBV7-3 and TRBJ2-3; no firm D call. Germline V gene sequence: CDR1 SGHTA, CDR2 FQGTGA. This CDR3 region has 13 residues. Trimming cost V 5 bases and J 4 bases, with 10 bases left between them. Filled out from reference TRBV7-3 and TRBJ2-3, the complete variable domain reads GAGVSQTPSNKVTEKGKYVELRCDPISGHTALYWYRQSLGQGPEFLIYFQGTGAADDSGLPNDRFFAVRPEGSVSTLKIQRTERGDSAVYLCASSPFFPDTQYFGPGTRLTVL.

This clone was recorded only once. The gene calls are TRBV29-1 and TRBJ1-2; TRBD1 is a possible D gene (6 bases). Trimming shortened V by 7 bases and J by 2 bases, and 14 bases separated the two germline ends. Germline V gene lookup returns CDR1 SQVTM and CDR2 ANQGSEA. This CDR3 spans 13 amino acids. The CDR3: CSAKPTGNYGYTF. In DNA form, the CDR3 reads TGCAGCGCTAAGCCGACAGGCAACTATGGCTACACCTTC. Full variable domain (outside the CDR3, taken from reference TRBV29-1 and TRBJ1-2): SAVISQKPSRDICQRGTSLTIQCQVDSQVTMMFWYRQQPGQSLTLIATANQGSEATYESGFVIDKFPISRPNLTFSTLTVSNMSPEDSSIYLCSAKPTGNYGYTFGSGTRLTVV.

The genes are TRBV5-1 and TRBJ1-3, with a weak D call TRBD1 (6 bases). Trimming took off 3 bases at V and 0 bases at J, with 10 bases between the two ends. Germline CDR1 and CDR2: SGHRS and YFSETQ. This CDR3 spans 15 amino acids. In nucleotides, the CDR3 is TGCGCCAGCAGCTGGGGGCCTAACTCTGGAAACACCATATATTTT. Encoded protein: CASSWGPNSGNTIYF.

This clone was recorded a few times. The DNA for the CDR3 is TGTGCCAGCAGTCAGGGATCCCAGCCCCAGCATTTT. Amino acid sequence: CASSQGSQPQHF. The chain couples TRBV28 to TRBJ1-5; tentative D call: TRBD1 (5 bases). There are 12 residues in the CDR3. Per the germline V gene, CDR1 is MDHEN and CDR2 is SYDVKM. V lost 5 bases to trimming and J lost 7 bases, with 9 bases between them.

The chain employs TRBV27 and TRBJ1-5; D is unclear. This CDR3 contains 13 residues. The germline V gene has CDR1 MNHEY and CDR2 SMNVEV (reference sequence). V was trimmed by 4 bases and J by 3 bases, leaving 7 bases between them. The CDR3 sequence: CASSYGSNQPQHF. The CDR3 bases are TGTGCCAGCAGTTACGGGTCCAATCAGCCCCAGCATTTT.

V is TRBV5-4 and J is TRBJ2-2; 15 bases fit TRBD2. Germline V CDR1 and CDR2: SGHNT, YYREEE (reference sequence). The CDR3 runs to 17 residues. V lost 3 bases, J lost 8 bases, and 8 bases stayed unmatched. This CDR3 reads CASSSTGLAGGIGELFF. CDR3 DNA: TGTGCCAGCAGCTCTACGGGACTAGCGGGGGGAATAGGGGAGCTGTTTTTT.

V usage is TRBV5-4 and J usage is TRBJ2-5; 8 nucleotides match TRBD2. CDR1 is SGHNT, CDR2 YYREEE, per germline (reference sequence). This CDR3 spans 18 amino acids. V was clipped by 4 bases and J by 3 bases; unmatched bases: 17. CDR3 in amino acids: CASSPWNGRGAGKETQYF. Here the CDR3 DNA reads TGTGCCAGCAGCCCCTGGAATGGGCGGGGGGCAGGAAAAGAGACCCAGTACTTC.

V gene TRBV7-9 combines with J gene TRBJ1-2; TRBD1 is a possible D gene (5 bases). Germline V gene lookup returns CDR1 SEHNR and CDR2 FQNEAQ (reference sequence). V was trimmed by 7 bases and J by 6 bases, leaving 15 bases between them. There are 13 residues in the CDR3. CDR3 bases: TGTGCCAGCACGCCAGGGCTTTCGGATGGCTACACCTTC. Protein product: CASTPGLSDGYTF. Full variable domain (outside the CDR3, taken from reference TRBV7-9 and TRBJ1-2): DTGVSQNPRHKITKRGQNVTFRCDPISEHNRLYWYRQTLGQGPEFLTYFQNEAQLEKSRLLSDRFSAERPKGSFSTLEIQRTEQGDSAMYLCASTPGLSDGYTFGSGTRLTVV.

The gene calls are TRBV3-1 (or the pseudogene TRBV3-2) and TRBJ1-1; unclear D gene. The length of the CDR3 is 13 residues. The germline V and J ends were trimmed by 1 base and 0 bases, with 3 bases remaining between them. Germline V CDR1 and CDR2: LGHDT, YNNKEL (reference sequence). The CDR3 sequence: CASSQAMNTEAFF. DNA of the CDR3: TGTGCCAGCAGCCAAGCCATGAACACTGAAGCTTTCTTT.

CDR3 DNA sequence: TGTGCCAGCAGCTTGGCCTTCCCGTCCGAAGCTTTCTTT. Translating gives CASSLAFPSEAFF. The rearrangement joins TRBV5-5 to TRBJ1-1; unclear D gene. Germline loops: CDR1 SGHKS, CDR2 YYEKEE (reference sequence). The CDR3 has 13 amino acids. Trimming removed 0 bases from V and 8 bases from J, with 11 bases in between.

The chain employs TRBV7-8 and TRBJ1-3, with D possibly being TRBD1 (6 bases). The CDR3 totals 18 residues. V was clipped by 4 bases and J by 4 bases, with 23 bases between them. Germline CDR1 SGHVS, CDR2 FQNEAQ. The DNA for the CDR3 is TGTGCCAGCAGCTACCCTCTACAGGACAGAGAATCGGGAAACACCATATATTTT. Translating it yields CASSYPLQDRESGNTIYF. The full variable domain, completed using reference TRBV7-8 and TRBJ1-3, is GAGVSQSPRYKVAKRGQDVALRCDPISGHVSLFWYQQALGQGPEFLTYFQNEAQLDKSGLPSDRFFAERPEGSVSTLKIQRTQQEDSAVYLCASSYPLQDRESGNTIYFGEGSWLTVV.

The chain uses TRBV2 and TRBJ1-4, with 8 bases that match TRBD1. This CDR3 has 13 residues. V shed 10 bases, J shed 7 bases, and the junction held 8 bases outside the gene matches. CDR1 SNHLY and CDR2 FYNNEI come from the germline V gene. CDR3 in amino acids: CATAGGEGEKLFF. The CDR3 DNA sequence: TGTGCCACGGCAGGGGGCGAGGGTGAAAAACTGTTTTTT.

CDR3 nucleotide sequence: TGTGCCTGGACAGGGGCTGGAAACACCATATATTTT. This gives the protein CAWTGAGNTIYF. The chain carries TRBV21-1 and TRBJ1-3; the table's D call TRBD1 went unverified against the DNA. TRBV21-1 is a pseudogene. The CDR3 is 12 amino acids.

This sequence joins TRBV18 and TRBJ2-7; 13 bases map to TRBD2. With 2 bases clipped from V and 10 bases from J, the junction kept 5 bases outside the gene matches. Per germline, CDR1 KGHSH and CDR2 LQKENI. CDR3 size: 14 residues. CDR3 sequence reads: CASSPSGLAGEQYF. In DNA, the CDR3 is TGTGCCAGCTCACCATCAGGACTAGCGGGGGAACAGTACTTC.

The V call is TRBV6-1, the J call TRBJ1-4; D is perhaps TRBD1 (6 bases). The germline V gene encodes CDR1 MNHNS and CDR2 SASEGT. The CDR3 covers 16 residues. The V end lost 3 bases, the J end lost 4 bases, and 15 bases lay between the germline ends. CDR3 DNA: TGTGCCAGCAGTGATAGGGGGACACTACATAATGAAAAACTGTTTTTT. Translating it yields CASSDRGTLHNEKLFF.

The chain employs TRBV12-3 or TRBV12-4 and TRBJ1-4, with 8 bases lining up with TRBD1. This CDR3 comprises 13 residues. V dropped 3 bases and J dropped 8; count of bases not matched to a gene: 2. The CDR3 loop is CASSFTGGEKLFF. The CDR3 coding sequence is TGTGCCAGCAGTTTTACAGGGGGGGAAAAACTGTTTTTT.

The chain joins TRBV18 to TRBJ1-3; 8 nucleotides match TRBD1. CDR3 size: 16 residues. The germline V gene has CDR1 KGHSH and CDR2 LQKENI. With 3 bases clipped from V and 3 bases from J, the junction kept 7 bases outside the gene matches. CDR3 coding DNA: TGTGCCAGCTCACCGGACAGGGTCTTTGGTGGAAACACCATATATTTT. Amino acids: CASSPDRVFGGNTIYF.

CDR3 region: CASSMSGQGYETQYF. Here the CDR3 DNA reads TGTGCCAGTAGTATGTCCGGACAGGGCTACGAGACCCAGTACTTC. This rearrangement joins TRBV19 to TRBJ2-5; TRBD1 aligns across 8 bases. The ends lost 3 bases at V and 5 bases at J; junction bases unmatched: 8. Germline CDR1 is LNHDA and CDR2 is SQIVND (reference sequence). This CDR3 is 15 amino acids long.

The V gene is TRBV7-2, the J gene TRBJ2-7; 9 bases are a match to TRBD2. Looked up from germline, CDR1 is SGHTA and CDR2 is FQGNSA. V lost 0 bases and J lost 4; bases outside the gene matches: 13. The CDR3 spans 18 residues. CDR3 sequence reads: CASSLASWGTSQTYEQYF. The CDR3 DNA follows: TGTGCCAGCAGCTTAGCCTCTTGGGGGACTAGCCAAACATACGAGCAGTACTTC.

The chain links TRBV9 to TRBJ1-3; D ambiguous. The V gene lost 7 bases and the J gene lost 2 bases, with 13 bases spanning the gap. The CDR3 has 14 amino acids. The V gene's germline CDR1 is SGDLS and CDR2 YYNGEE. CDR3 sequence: CASGGGTAGNTIYF. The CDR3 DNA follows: TGTGCCAGCGGAGGTGGAACGGCTGGAAACACCATATATTTT.

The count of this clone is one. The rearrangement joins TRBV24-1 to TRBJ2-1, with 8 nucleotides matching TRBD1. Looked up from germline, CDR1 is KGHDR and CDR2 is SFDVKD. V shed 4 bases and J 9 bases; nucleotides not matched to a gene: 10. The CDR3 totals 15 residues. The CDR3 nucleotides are TGTGCCACCAGTGACCAAAGACAGGGGCAGGGTGAGCAGTTCTTC. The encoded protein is CATSDQRQGQGEQFF.

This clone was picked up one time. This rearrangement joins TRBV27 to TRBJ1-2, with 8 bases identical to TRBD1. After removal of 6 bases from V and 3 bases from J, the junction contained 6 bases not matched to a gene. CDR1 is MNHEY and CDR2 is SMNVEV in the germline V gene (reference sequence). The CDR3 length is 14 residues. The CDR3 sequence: CASRKTGDYYGYTF. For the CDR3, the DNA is TGTGCCAGCAGAAAGACAGGGGACTACTATGGCTACACCTTC.

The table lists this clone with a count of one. DNA of the CDR3: TGTGCCTGGAGCAAACGGACTAGCGGGAGGGGGAATGAGCAGTTCTTC. This codes for CAWSKRTSGRGNEQFF. The chain is built from TRBV30 and TRBJ2-1, with 15 bases fitting TRBD2. Germline-derived CDR1 and CDR2 are GTSNPN and SVGIG (reference sequence). This CDR3 region has 16 residues. Trimming took 3 bases from V and 7 from J; bases not matched to a gene: 7.